The rows below give T cell receptor beta chains drawn from one sample of a study of T cells after posttransplantation cyclophosphamide. Measured with immunoSEQ multiplex PCR; TCRdb has only the in-frame clones, and not every one. The sample has some 27,000 clones, about nine tenths seen once; the top ten hold less than 3.5%. Sequencing was carried out using PBMCs. The source is a middle-aged man. The CDR3 runs from the conserved cysteine through the conserved F or W. A D gene is named only where the DNA matches it firmly. Some rows have no size entry. The others give once, few or many, or a class for an expanded clone.

>TRBJ1-2|TRBV4-3|.|.
TGCGCCAGCAGCCAAGAGAGTTTAATCGGAGGCCGCTACACCTTC
CASSQESLIGGRYTF
>TRBJ2-3|TRBV9|.|.
TGTGCCAGCAGTAAGAGTCTACGAGACACAGATACGCAGTATTTT
CASSKSLRDTDTQYF
>TRBJ2-7|TRBV4-3|.|.
TGCGCCAGCAGCCAAGATAGGGGAGGACACGAGCAGTACTTC
CASSQDRGGHEQYF
>TRBJ2-3|TRBV7-2|.|.
TGTGCCAGCAGCCCCAGTTCCAGCGTTCTCGGAGATACGCAGTATTTT
CASSPSSSVLGDTQYF
>TRBJ1-5|TRBV6-1|.|TRBD1
TGTGCCAGCAGGGGACAGGGCAATCAGCCCCAGCATTTT
CASRGQGNQPQHF
>TRBJ2-1|TRBV10-3|.|TRBD2
TGTGCCATCAGTGAGACTAGCGGGCTAAATGAGCAGTTCTTC
CAISETSGLNEQFF
>TRBJ2-2|TRBV9|.|.
TGTGCCAGCAGCGTAGAGCCCGCGAACACCGGGGAGCTGTTTTTT
CASSVEPANTGELFF
>TRBJ2-1|TRBV9|.|.
TGTGCCAGCAGCGTAGAAGGGGCAGTTGAGGAGCAGTTCTTC
CASSVEGAVEEQFF
>TRBJ1-6|TRBV15|.|TRBD1
TGTGCCACCAGCAGAGGAATACAGGGGGATTCACCCCTCCACTTT
CATSRGIQGDSPLHF
>TRBJ1-3|TRBV7-9|.|TRBD1
TGTGCCAGCAGCTCCTCGGGACAGGGGGTTTCTGGAAACACCATATATTTT
CASSSSGQGVSGNTIYF
>TRBJ2-1|TRBV6-5|.|.
TGTGCCAGCAGTTTCTCGCGAGAGTCCTACAATGAGCAGTTCTTC
CASSFSRESYNEQFF
>TRBJ2-2|TRBV6-1|.|TRBD2
TGTGCCAGCAGGGGGCGGGGGTTCCCGTCCGGGGAGCTGTTTTTT
CASRGRGFPSGELFF
>TRBJ1-2|TRBV11-2|few|TRBD1
TGTGCCAGCAGCTCTCCGGGACAGGCAATCTATGGCTACACCTTC
CASSSPGQAIYGYTF
>TRBJ2-4|TRBV4-1|.|.
TGCGCCAGCAGCCAAGATAGGTTCGGACAGCTTCCAAACATTCAGTACTTC
CASSQDRFGQLPNIQYF
>TRBJ2-1|TRBV7-3|.|.
TGTGCCAGCAGCTTATCGACAGGCAATTACTACAATGAGCAGTTCTTC
CASSLSTGNYYNEQFF
>TRBJ1-1|TRBV29-1|.|.
TGCAGCACTCTTTGGGGGCTGGGGACTGAAGCTTTCTTT
CSTLWGLGTEAFF
>TRBJ2-1|TRBV5-4|.|.
TGTGCCAGCAGCTTGGTTAGTTGGCAGGACTCTAGACAGTTCTTC
CASSLVSWQDSRQFF
>TRBJ2-5|TRBV7-6|.|.
TGTGCCAGCAGCACAATAAGACAATCCCTAGAGACCCAGTACTTC
CASSTIRQSLETQYF
>TRBJ1-2|TRBV5-1|.|.
TGCGCCAGCAGCTTGGAGCGGCCGAACTATGGCTACACCTTC
CASSLERPNYGYTF
>TRBJ1-3|TRBV9|few|.
TGTGCCAGCAGCCCAGGGACATCGGACGGAAACACCATATATTTT
CASSPGTSDGNTIYF
>TRBJ1-5|TRBV4-1|.|.
TGCGCCAGCAGCCTAGAGGTAGGACAGAGCAATCAGCCCCAGCATTTT
CASSLEVGQSNQPQHF